The sequence of this T cell receptor beta chain was determined in a study of blood T cell repertoires in COVID-19. How the authors handled the data: Counts of nucleated cells, estimated from reference gene primer amplification, were obtained. Here immunoSEQ multiplex PCR was the method, and the copy in TCRdb shows in-frame clones only, minus some. D and trimming were read from the DNA, whereas the V and J calls and clone size are those reported in that table. The data hold 200,000 to 300,000 clones, with 87% observed a single time. V was shortened by 5 bases and J by 0 bases, with 10 bases between the two germline ends. CDR3 length: 14 amino acids. The germline V gene encodes CDR1 LNHNV and CDR2 YYDKDF (reference sequence).

Sequencing was carried out using peripheral blood. This TCR derives from a woman between 45 and 60 years old with acute or convalescent COVID-19. The rearrangement links TRBV15 to TRBJ1-1; no firm D call. CDR3 bases: TGTGCCACCAGCGCCCCGGGGTTGAACACTGAAGCTTTCTTT. Its translation: CATSAPGLNTEAFF.